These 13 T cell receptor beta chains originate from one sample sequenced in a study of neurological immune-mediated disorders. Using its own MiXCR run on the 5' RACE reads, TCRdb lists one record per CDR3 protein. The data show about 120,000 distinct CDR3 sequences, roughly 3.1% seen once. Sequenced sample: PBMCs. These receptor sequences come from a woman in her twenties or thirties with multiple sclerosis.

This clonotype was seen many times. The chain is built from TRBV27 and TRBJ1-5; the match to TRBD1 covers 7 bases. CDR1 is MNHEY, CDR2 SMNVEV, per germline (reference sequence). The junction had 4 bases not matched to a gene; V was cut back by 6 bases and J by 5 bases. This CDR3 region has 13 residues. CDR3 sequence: CASSSGGDQPQHF. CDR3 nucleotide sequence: TGTGCCAGCAGCTCAGGGGGTGATCAGCCCCAGCATTTT.

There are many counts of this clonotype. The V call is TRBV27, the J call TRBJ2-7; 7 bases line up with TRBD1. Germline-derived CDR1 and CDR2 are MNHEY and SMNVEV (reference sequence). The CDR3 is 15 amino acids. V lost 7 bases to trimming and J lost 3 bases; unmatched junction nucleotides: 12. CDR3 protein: CASKRGQGEFYEQYF. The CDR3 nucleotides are TGTGCCAGCAAGAGGGGGCAGGGGGAATTCTACGAGCAGTACTTC.

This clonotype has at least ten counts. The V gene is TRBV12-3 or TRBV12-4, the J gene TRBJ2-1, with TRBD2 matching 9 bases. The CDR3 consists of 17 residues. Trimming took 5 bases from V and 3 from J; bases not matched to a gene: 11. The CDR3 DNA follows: TGTGCCAGCAGTGCCCCCATCAGCGGGAGGTTCTACAATGAGCAGTTCTTC. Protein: CASSAPISGRFYNEQFF.

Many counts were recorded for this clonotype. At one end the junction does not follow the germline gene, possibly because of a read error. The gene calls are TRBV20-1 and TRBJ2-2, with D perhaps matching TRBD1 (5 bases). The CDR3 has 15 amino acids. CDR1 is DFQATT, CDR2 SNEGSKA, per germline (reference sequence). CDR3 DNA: TGCAGTGCCAGAGCGTGGGGCTTAAACACCGGGGAGCTGTTTTTT. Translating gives CSARAWGLNTGELFF.

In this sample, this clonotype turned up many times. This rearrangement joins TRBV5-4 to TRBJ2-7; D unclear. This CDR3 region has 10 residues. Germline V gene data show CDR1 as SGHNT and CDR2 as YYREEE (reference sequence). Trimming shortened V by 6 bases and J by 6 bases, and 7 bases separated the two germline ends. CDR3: CASIGSEQYF. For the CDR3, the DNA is TGTGCCAGCATAGGGTCCGAGCAGTACTTC.

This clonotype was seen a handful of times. The CDR3 DNA reads as TGTGCCAGCAGCCCACAGTTGGTAGCGGGAGTCCGGTACGAGCAGTACTTC. Amino acids: CASSPQLVAGVRYEQYF. The J gene is TRBJ2-7, the V gene TRBV6-5, with 9 bases fitting TRBD2. CDR1 and CDR2 from the germline V gene are MNHEY and SVGAGI. The length of the CDR3 is 17 residues. V lost 6 bases to trimming and J lost 4 bases; unmatched junction nucleotides: 16.

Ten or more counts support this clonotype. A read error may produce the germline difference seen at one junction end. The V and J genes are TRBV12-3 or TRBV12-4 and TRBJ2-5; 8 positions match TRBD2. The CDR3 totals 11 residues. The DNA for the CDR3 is TGTGCCAGCAGCGGGGGGGGGACAATTTGCTTC. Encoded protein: CASSGGGTICF.

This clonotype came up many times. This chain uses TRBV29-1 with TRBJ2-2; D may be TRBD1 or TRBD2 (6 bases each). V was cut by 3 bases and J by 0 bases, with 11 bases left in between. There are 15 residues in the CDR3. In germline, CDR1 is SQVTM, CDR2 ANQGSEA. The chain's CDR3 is CSVEGAGTNTGELFF. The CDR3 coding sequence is TGCAGCGTTGAGGGGGCGGGGACGAACACCGGGGAGCTGTTTTTT.

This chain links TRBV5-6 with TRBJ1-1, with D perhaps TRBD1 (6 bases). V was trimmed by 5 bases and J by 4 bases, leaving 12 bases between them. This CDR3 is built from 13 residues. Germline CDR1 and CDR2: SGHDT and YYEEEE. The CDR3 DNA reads TGTGCCAGCAGAGCCATAGGGGGCACTGAAGCTTTCTTT. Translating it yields CASRAIGGTEAFF. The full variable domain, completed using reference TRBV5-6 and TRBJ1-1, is DAGVTQSPTHLIKTRGQQVTLRCSPKSGHDTVSWYQQALGQGPQFIFQYYEEEERQRGNFPDRFSGHQFPNYSSELNVNALLLGDSALYLCASRAIGGTEAFFGQGTRLTVV.

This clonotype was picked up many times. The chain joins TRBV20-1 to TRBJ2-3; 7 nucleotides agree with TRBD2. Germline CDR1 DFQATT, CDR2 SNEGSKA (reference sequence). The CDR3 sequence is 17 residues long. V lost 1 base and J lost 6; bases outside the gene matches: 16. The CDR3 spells CSARGQVWTSGSDTQYF. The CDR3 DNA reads TGCAGTGCTAGAGGGCAGGTTTGGACTAGTGGCTCTGATACGCAGTATTTT.

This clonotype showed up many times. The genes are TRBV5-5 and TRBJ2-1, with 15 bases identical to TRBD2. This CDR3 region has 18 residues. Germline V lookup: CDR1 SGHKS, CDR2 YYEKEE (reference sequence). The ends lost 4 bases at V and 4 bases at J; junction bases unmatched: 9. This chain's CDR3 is CASSPGLAGGLNYNEQFF. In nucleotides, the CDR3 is TGTGCCAGCAGCCCCGGACTAGCGGGGGGGTTAAATTACAATGAGCAGTTCTTC. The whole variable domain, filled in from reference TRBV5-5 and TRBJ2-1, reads DAGVTQSPTHLIKTRGQQVTLRCSPISGHKSVSWYQQVLGQGPQFIFQYYEKEERGRGNFPDRFSARQFPNYSSELNVNALLLGDSALYLCASSPGLAGGLNYNEQFFGPGTRLTVL.

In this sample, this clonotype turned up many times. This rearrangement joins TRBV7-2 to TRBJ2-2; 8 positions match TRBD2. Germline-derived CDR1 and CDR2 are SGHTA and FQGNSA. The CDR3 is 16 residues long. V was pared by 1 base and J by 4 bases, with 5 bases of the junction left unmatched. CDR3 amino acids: CASSLVPRGATGELFF. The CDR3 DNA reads TGTGCCAGCAGCTTAGTTCCGCGGGGGGCCACCGGGGAGCTGTTTTTT.

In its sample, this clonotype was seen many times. In DNA, the CDR3 is TGTGCCAGCAGCCATACAGGGGAAGCTTTCTTT. As protein: CASSHTGEAFF. This sequence joins TRBV3-1 and TRBJ1-1; TRBD1 might be the D (6 bases). The CDR3 has 11 residues. The ends were cut back, 3 bases at V and 8 bases at J, with 7 bases in the middle. CDR1 is LGHDT and CDR2 is YNNKEL in the germline V gene (reference sequence).